Below, 17 T cell receptor beta chains from the same sample are listed, as sequenced in a study of T cell responses to AZD1222 COVID-19 vaccine. Clones were sequenced by immunoSEQ multiplex PCR, and TCRdb holds only the in-frame ones, with some missing. The data show tens of thousands of clones, 88% seen once. The sample was peripheral blood, taken 28 days after the second dose of the MenACWY control vaccine. Source of these receptors: an adult who received the MenACWY meningococcal vaccine as a control.

By share, this clone counts as medium-sized (0.01 to 0.1%). The chain recombines TRBV10-3 with TRBJ2-2; a weak D match, TRBD2 (7 bases). The CDR3 consists of 13 residues. With 6 bases removed from V and 6 bases from J, the gap between germline ends came to 11 bases. Germline lookup yields CDR1 ENHRY and CDR2 SYGVKD. CDR3 amino acids: CAIRGGAAGELFF. Written as DNA, the CDR3 is TGTGCCATCAGAGGGGGGGCGGCCGGGGAGCTGTTTTTT.

The chain joins TRBV19 to TRBJ2-1; TRBD2 agrees at 11 bases. Germline V gives CDR1 LNHDA, CDR2 SQIVND (reference sequence). Losses at the gene ends were 4 bases for V and 8 bases for J; bases not matched to a gene: 10. CDR3 length equals 16 residues. Here the CDR3 reads CASSRPGLAASDEQFF. For the CDR3, the DNA is TGTGCCAGTAGTAGACCGGGACTAGCGGCCTCGGATGAGCAGTTCTTC.

The rearrangement joins TRBV29-1 to TRBJ2-1, with 8 bases aligning to TRBD2. Germline values: CDR1 SQVTM, CDR2 ANQGSEA. With V trimmed by 7 bases and J by 10 bases, 12 bases remained unmatched. The CDR3 is 13 residues long. In nucleotides, the CDR3 is TGCAGCGGTGCCACAGCGGGAGATGGGGAGCAGTTCTTC. Protein sequence: CSGATAGDGEQFF.

This chain connects TRBV20-1 to TRBJ2-4; D is ambiguous. CDR1 is DFQATT and CDR2 is SNEGSKA in the germline V gene (reference sequence). V was shortened by 3 bases and J by 6 bases, with 6 bases between the two germline ends. The CDR3 is 11 amino acids. The CDR3, as DNA: TGCAGTGCTAGCCCGACAAACATTCAGTACTTC. This translates into CSASPTNIQYF.

The rearrangement uses TRBV4-1 and TRBJ2-5, with 13 bases that match TRBD2. This CDR3 comprises 16 residues. CDR1 and CDR2 (germline): MGHRA, YSYEKL. V lost 4 bases and J lost 5; bases outside the gene matches: 7. CDR3 sequence (DNA): TGCGCCAGCAGCCCCGGACTAGCGGGAGTAGGGGAGACCCAGTACTTC. Its translation is CASSPGLAGVGETQYF.

Within the sample, this clone is medium-sized (0.01 to 0.1%). The genes are TRBV7-8 and TRBJ2-4; D unresolved. V lost 4 bases, J lost 6 bases, and 7 bases lay in between. Germline-derived CDR1 and CDR2 are SGHVS and FQNEAQ. The CDR3 is 12 amino acids. For the CDR3, the DNA is TGTGCCAGCAGCTCCCTAAGAAACATTCAGTACTTC. As protein: CASSSLRNIQYF. Using reference TRBV7-8 and TRBJ2-4 for the parts outside the CDR3, the full variable domain is GAGVSQSPRYKVAKRGQDVALRCDPISGHVSLFWYQQALGQGPEFLTYFQNEAQLDKSGLPSDRFFAERPEGSVSTLKIQRTQQEDSAVYLCASSSLRNIQYFGAGTRLSVL.

The V gene is TRBV7-9, the J gene TRBJ1-6; 8 bases are a match to TRBD1. Germline V gene data show CDR1 as SEHNR and CDR2 as FQNEAQ (reference sequence). The V segment lost 5 bases and the J segment 9 bases; nucleotides outside the gene matches: 9. This CDR3 spans 15 amino acids. The CDR3 region is CASSPQGAEFSPLHF. Here the CDR3 DNA reads TGTGCCAGCAGCCCGCAGGGGGCCGAGTTTTCACCCCTCCACTTT.

The chain joins TRBV14 to TRBJ1-2, with TRBD1 as a possible D gene (6 bases). From germline, CDR1 is SGHDN and CDR2 FVKESK. The CDR3 consists of 14 residues. Trimming pared 1 base from V and 5 bases from J, leaving 11 bases between. CDR3 sequence (DNA): TGTGCCAGCAGCCAAGCCAGGGGAGGATATGGCTACACCTTC. Protein: CASSQARGGYGYTF.

The chain carries TRBV21-1 and TRBJ2-3; TRBD2 is the table's D call and was not checked against the DNA. TRBV21-1 is a documented pseudogene. The CDR3 sequence is 15 residues long. The CDR3 protein is CASWTSGRAADTQYF. CDR3 bases: TGTGCCAGCTGGACTAGCGGGAGGGCCGCAGATACGCAGTATTTT.

The chain recombines TRBV7-9 with TRBJ2-7; the match to TRBD1 covers 7 bases. Germline assignment: CDR1 SEHNR and CDR2 FQNEAQ (reference sequence). Trimming removed 5 bases from V and 7 bases from J; junction bases left unmatched: 11. The CDR3 loop spans 14 amino acids. CDR3 sequence reads: CASSLTGVYGEQYF. DNA of the CDR3: TGTGCCAGCAGCCTCACAGGGGTCTACGGGGAGCAGTACTTC.

In this sample, this clone turned up a few times. The chain has TRBV20-1 and TRBJ2-1, with no clear D. The CDR3 has 11 residues. From germline, CDR1 is DFQATT and CDR2 SNEGSKA (reference sequence). The V end was cut by 3 bases, the J end by 6 bases, with 6 bases between. CDR3 sequence: CSASNPNEQFF. CDR3 bases: TGCAGTGCTAGCAACCCCAATGAGCAGTTCTTC.

The sample holds one count of this clone. One junction end does not reproduce the germline sequence, and a read error may be involved. The identical CDR3 is also encoded by other nucleotide sequences in the sample. This chain joins TRBV13 and TRBJ2-7; 16 bases line up with TRBD2. The length of the CDR3 is 16 residues. Germline assignment: CDR1 PRHDT and CDR2 FYEKMQ (reference sequence). As DNA, the CDR3 is TGTGCCAGCAGCCCCCCGGGACTAGCGGGGGGGCCCGAGCAATACTTC. It encodes CASSPPGLAGGPEQYF.

The V call is TRBV28, the J call TRBJ2-7, with a tentative D call TRBD2 (5 bases). Germline V gene data show CDR1 as MDHEN and CDR2 as SYDVKM. V dropped 2 bases and J dropped 6 bases, with 17 bases sitting between them. The CDR3 has 15 residues. The CDR3 coding sequence is TGTGCCAGCAGTTTAGGGTTCGGGGTGAGGGTCGAGCAGTACTTC. Translation gives CASSLGFGVRVEQYF. Together with reference TRBV28 and TRBJ2-7, the CDR3 gives the full variable domain: DVKVTQSSRYLVKRTGEKVFLECVQDMDHENMFWYRQDPGLGLRLIYFSYDVKMKEKGDIPEGYSVSREKKERFSLILESASTNQTSMYLCASSLGFGVRVEQYFGPGTRLTVT.

CDR3 nucleotides: TGTGCCGCCGGGACTAGCGGGAGTGAAGATACGCAGTATTTT. Translation gives CAAGTSGSEDTQYF. This rearrangement joins TRBV24-1 to TRBJ2-3; 14 bases agree with TRBD2. This CDR3 has 14 residues. After removal of 12 bases from V and 5 bases from J, the junction contained 6 bases not matched to a gene. Germline V gene data show CDR1 as KGHDR and CDR2 as SFDVKD.

The chain employs TRBV19 and TRBJ1-3; maybe TRBD1 (5 bases). Trimming took off 8 bases at V and 0 bases at J, with 8 bases between the two ends. Germline V CDR1 and CDR2: LNHDA, SQIVND (reference sequence). The CDR3 covers 13 residues. The CDR3 nucleotides are TGTGCCAGTGGGACCGCCTCTGGAAACACCATATATTTT. Protein product: CASGTASGNTIYF.

The chain couples TRBV7-9 to TRBJ1-1; tentative D call: TRBD1 (5 bases). The CDR3 runs 14 residues. Germline values: CDR1 SEHNR, CDR2 FQNEAQ (reference sequence). Trimming removed 3 bases from V and 3 bases from J, with 11 bases in between. The CDR3 is CASSLGGTDTEAFF. Written as DNA, the CDR3 is TGTGCCAGCAGCTTGGGGGGGACGGACACTGAAGCTTTCTTT.

The V gene is TRBV3-1 (or the pseudogene TRBV3-2), the J gene TRBJ2-7; D is perhaps TRBD1 (7 bases). The V gene lost 0 bases and the J gene lost 6 bases, with 21 bases spanning the gap. There are 17 residues in the CDR3. Germline CDR1 is LGHDT and CDR2 is YNNKEL (reference sequence). The chain's CDR3 is CASSQDRAPGGQPEQYF. The DNA of the CDR3 is TGTGCCAGCAGCCAAGATCGAGCCCCAGGGGGGCAACCCGAGCAGTACTTC.